The present T cell receptor beta chain was sequenced within a study of T cell responses to AZD1222 COVID-19 vaccine (dated by TCRdb to the early 2020s). Regarding the research as a whole: AZD1222 recipients given second doses at about 4 weeks or at about 12 weeks were pooled, since spike-specific TCR depth and breadth were not found to differ between the two schedules. TCR sequencing was performed for approximately 240 trial participants, of whom about 200 were given two doses of AZD1222 and around 26 were given two doses of MenACWY control vaccine. Trial participants were enrolled by age into subgroups of 18-55, 56-69 and 70-plus years, and around 150, 28 and 57 TCR-sequenced participants, respectively, were included in these subgroups.

The CDR3 regions of human TCRbeta chains were analyzed by immunosequencing. The authors' analysis ran thus. Repertoire TCRs were checked for matches against a reference library of SARS-CoV-2-specific TCRs that had been generated using the MIRA antigen-specificity platform. Breadth was defined as the fraction of unique TCRs that were SARS-CoV-2-associated. Depth was defined as the fraction of total T cells that were SARS-CoV-2-associated. Using the MIRA data, every spike-specific TCR was mapped to the spike region that the TCR reacted to and assigned to either a CD4 or a CD8 class. Log10-transformed breadth and depth values were compared by one-way ANOVA with Sidak's multiple comparisons tests. Not all clones reach the TCRdb copy of this immuneACCESS table, which keeps in-frame sequences only. Checked studies attribute under half of the gap to unresolved V genes and leave the rest unexplained. D and trimming come from the DNA, and the V and J calls and clone size come from that table. The sample has more than 85,000 clones on record, 80% to 90% of them singletons. Over 3% of the sample is taken by the ten largest.

What the work shows at the level of the full study, not this receptor alone: Because no day 14 peak-response samples were available, the repertoires could be characterized only after the peak T cell response. After two AZD1222 doses, both the breadth and the depth of spike-specific TCRs were significantly higher than at day 0 and than in MenACWY recipients. CD4 TCRs associated with the vaccine covered the entire spike protein, and the dominant responses were in regions 160-218 and 743-854. The 56-69-year group was small, and its depth increase did not reach significance, likely because of low power. Conclusions about previously exposed vaccinees are limited because only six or seven AZD1222 recipients were SARS-CoV-2 seropositive at baseline. Nearly half of unique spike-specific TCRs reportedly recognized epitopes outside regions mutated in the B.1.351 and B.1.1.7 variants. Participants were mostly white British and included more females than males, and it was suggested by the authors that clonal diversity may have been underestimated.

In the paper's terms, the time point label means: baseline before first vaccination. Samples from vaccinated people were obtained from the UK trials COV001 and COV002, which included a single-blind randomized controlled phase 2/3 trial of AZD1222 (ChAdOx1 nCoV-19) in healthy adults. For TCRbeta chain sequencing, PBMC samples were collected from trial participants at day 0 and at day 28 after the second dose. Concerning this clone: Its specific antigen is unknown. There are no base qualities to consult, and no much larger clone falls within one base.

The germline V gene specifies MDHEN as CDR1 and SYDVKM as CDR2. The CDR3 measures 13 amino acids from cysteine to phenylalanine. The read is trimmed to its CDR3 DNA, 39 bases read in frame from base 1. V is clipped by 6 bases and J by 7 bases, and the sequence between their germline boundaries is 14 bases long. Sequencing was performed on peripheral blood, taken on day 0 of AZD1222 vaccination. This TCR was sampled from an adult in good health. The chain joins TRBV28 to TRBJ2-3; the D gene is possibly TRBD1, with 6 bases matching. The DNA is as follows: TGTGCCAGCAGCCGAAACAGGGCTAATACGCAGTATTTT. Its protein product is CASSRNRANTQYF.